The 32 T cell receptor beta chains below come from one sample, sequenced in a study of response to subunit inactivated influenza vaccine. TCRdb called the RT-PCR reads again in MiXCR, with one record for every CDR3 protein. The sample contains a few hundred thousand distinct CDR3 sequences, approximately 9.9% of which appear only once. The sequenced sample was PBMCs from blood, obtained roughly 47 days after vaccination. The receptors shown here come from a man aged 45-65 years who received an inactivated influenza vaccine.

This chain joins TRBV18 and TRBJ1-2; D is ambiguous. Trimming shortened V by 0 bases and J by 8 bases, and 10 bases separated the two germline ends. Germline V gene data show CDR1 as KGHSH and CDR2 as LQKENI. The CDR3 spans 13 residues. The CDR3 spells CASSPPQEIGYTF. CDR3 DNA: TGTGCCAGCTCACCACCCCAGGAAATCGGCTACACCTTC.

This clonotype was found many times. This sequence joins TRBV11-2 and TRBJ2-5, with D perhaps assigned TRBD1 or TRBD2 (5 bases each). Germline V CDR1 and CDR2: SGHAT, FQNNGV. The CDR3 has 13 amino acids. V lost 2 bases, J lost 13 bases, and 17 bases lay in between. The CDR3 DNA reads as TGTGCCAGCAGCTTACAAACTAGGGGCGAAACGTACTTC. This codes for CASSLQTRGETYF.

This clonotype was seen repeatedly, ten times or more. The rearrangement uses TRBV3-1 and TRBJ1-5; TRBD1 might be the D (5 bases). V shed 4 bases and J shed 5 bases, with 9 bases lying between them. Germline V CDR1 and CDR2: LGHDT, YNNKEL (reference sequence). The CDR3 totals 13 residues. CDR3 DNA sequence: TGTGCCAGCAGCCTCTCAGGGTATCAGCCCCAGCATTTT. Residues: CASSLSGYQPQHF.

This clonotype was counted at least ten times. DNA for the CDR3: TGTGCCAGCTCACCACGTGCGCGCGGGATACGTGACACCGGGGAGCTGTTTTTT. Residues: CASSPRARGIRDTGELFF. The V and J genes are TRBV18 and TRBJ2-2; a possible D gene is TRBD2 (6 bases). Trimming pared 1 base from V and 3 bases from J, leaving 18 bases between. The V gene's germline CDR1 is KGHSH and CDR2 LQKENI. CDR3 length equals 18 residues.

The table lists this clonotype with a few counts. The chain is built from TRBV2 and TRBJ2-7, with D hard to call. This CDR3 has 13 residues. CDR1 is SNHLY, CDR2 FYNNEI, per germline. V was shortened by 2 bases and J by 5 bases, with 10 bases between the two germline ends. CDR3 in amino acids: CASSEYKFHEQYF. The DNA for the CDR3 is TGTGCCAGCAGTGAATATAAGTTCCACGAGCAGTACTTC.

This chain joins TRBV20-1 and TRBJ2-7; a weak D match, TRBD1 (6 bases). Germline-derived CDR1 and CDR2 are DFQATT and SNEGSKA (reference sequence). Trimming removed 1 base from V and 3 bases from J, with 10 bases in between. CDR3 length equals 13 residues. As DNA, the CDR3 is TGCAGTGCTAGAGGGACAGCCAACTACGAGCAGTACTTC. Translation: CSARGTANYEQYF.

This clonotype was counted a few times. The V call is TRBV9, the J call TRBJ1-1; D gene unclear. Germline CDR1 and CDR2: SGDLS and YYNGEE. The CDR3 has 13 residues. The V end was cut by 2 bases, the J end by 1 base, with 6 bases between. The CDR3 reads CASSVRGNTEAFF. CDR3 coding DNA: TGTGCCAGCAGCGTGCGGGGGAACACTGAAGCTTTCTTT.

The table lists this clonotype with a few counts. The chain carries TRBV6-2 or TRBV6-3 and TRBJ2-7; 10 bases are shared with TRBD2. The CDR3 sequence is 12 residues long. V shed 10 bases and J 5 bases; nucleotides not matched to a gene: 5. CDR1 is MNHEY, CDR2 SVGEGT, per germline. The CDR3: CATLAGGNEQYF. Written as DNA, the CDR3 is TGTGCCACCTTAGCGGGAGGCAACGAGCAGTACTTC.

This rearrangement joins TRBV28 to TRBJ2-1; a weak D match, TRBD1 (5 bases). The CDR3 spans 15 residues. The germline V and J ends were trimmed by 10 bases and 1 base, with 17 bases remaining between them. Germline V gene data show CDR1 as MDHEN and CDR2 as SYDVKM. The CDR3 sequence: CATMGQKVSYNEQFF. The CDR3 bases are TGTGCCACCATGGGGCAGAAGGTTTCCTACAATGAGCAGTTCTTC. The variable domain in full, with the rest retrieved from reference TRBV28 and TRBJ2-1, is DVKVTQSSRYLVKRTGEKVFLECVQDMDHENMFWYRQDPGLGLRLIYFSYDVKMKEKGDIPEGYSVSREKKERFSLILESASTNQTSMYLCATMGQKVSYNEQFFGPGTRLTVL.

The rearrangement uses TRBV6-5 and TRBJ2-2, with 10 nucleotides matching TRBD1. V trimming: 3 bases; J trimming: 5 bases; junction bases outside the gene matches: 3. The CDR3 sequence is 15 residues long. CDR1 MNHEY and CDR2 SVGAGI come from the germline V gene. CDR3 coding DNA: TGTGCCAGCAGTTATGCGGACAGGGGGACCGGGGAGCTGTTTTTT. Residues: CASSYADRGTGELFF.

The rearrangement joins TRBV6-2 or TRBV6-3 to TRBJ2-3; a weak D match, TRBD1 (5 bases). Germline assignment: CDR1 MNHEY and CDR2 SVGEGT. V lost 6 bases and J lost 5, with 15 bases in between. CDR3 length: 14 amino acids. The CDR3 protein is CASSLDGARDTQYF. The CDR3 nucleotides read TGTGCCAGCAGCCTAGATGGGGCACGAGATACGCAGTATTTT.

This clonotype was seen more than once but under ten times. The V call is TRBV27, the J call TRBJ2-1, with 8 bases identical to TRBD1. This CDR3 region has 17 residues. Germline V gene data show CDR1 as MNHEY and CDR2 as SMNVEV (reference sequence). The ends lost 4 bases at V and 0 bases at J; junction bases unmatched: 8. CDR3 DNA sequence: TGTGCCAGCAGTTCCCTCAGGGGGCTGCCCTCCTACAATGAGCAGTTCTTC. It codes for CASSSLRGLPSYNEQFF.

This clonotype was seen only a few times. The rearrangement joins TRBV7-8 to TRBJ2-7; 11 nucleotides align to TRBD2. With V trimmed by 5 bases and J by 6 bases, 9 bases remained unmatched. The CDR3 covers 15 residues. Germline V gives CDR1 SGHVS, CDR2 FQNEAQ. Here the CDR3 reads CASSEVAGGPGEQYF. The CDR3 region has the DNA TGTGCCAGCAGCGAAGTAGCGGGAGGGCCTGGCGAGCAGTACTTC.

This clonotype was recorded once. The DNA of the CDR3 is TGTGCCAGCAGCCACACCCGGACAGGGTCTAGGGCCCACCAAGAGACCCAGTACTTC. This codes for CASSHTRTGSRAHQETQYF. The chain links TRBV3-1 to TRBJ2-5, with TRBD1 matching 8 bases. Looked up from germline, CDR1 is LGHDT and CDR2 is YNNKEL (reference sequence). CDR3 length: 19 residues. Trimming at V came to 3 bases and at J to 0 bases, leaving 15 bases not matched to a gene.

This clonotype has ten or more counts. This sequence joins TRBV7-2 and TRBJ1-4; TRBD1 is a possible D gene (5 bases). This CDR3 is 16 amino acids long. V gave up 2 bases and J gave up 4 bases, with 14 bases separating them. Germline CDR1 and CDR2: SGHTA and FQGNSA. In DNA form, the CDR3 reads TGTGCCAGCAGCTTATTTCCGGGGAGGGGTAATGAAAAACTGTTTTTT. Translation gives CASSLFPGRGNEKLFF.

This clonotype came up a few times. V is TRBV2 and J is TRBJ1-5, with no clear D. The CDR3 length is 14 residues. Germline lookup yields CDR1 SNHLY and CDR2 FYNNEI. V was pared by 7 bases and J by 0 bases, with 10 bases between. CDR3 residues: CASTGGNSNQPQHF. As DNA, the CDR3 is TGTGCCAGCACGGGAGGAAATAGCAATCAGCCCCAGCATTTT.

The J gene is TRBJ2-7, the V gene TRBV4-3; 9 bases line up with TRBD2. From germline, CDR1 is LGHNA and CDR2 YSLEER. J was trimmed by 2 bases and V by 1 base; bases with no gene match: 9. CDR3 length equals 17 residues. CDR3 coding DNA: TGCGCCAGCAGCCAAGTTAAGACTAGCGGCCTTACCTACGAGCAGTACTTC. It translates to CASSQVKTSGLTYEQYF.

The table lists this clonotype with many counts. This chain joins TRBV12-3 or TRBV12-4 and TRBJ2-1; D possibly corresponds to TRBD2 (5 bases). The CDR3 loop spans 14 amino acids. The V end was cut by 6 bases, the J end by 8 bases, with 17 bases between. In DNA form, the CDR3 reads TGTGCCAGCAGGGAAGGAGGCAGTCGGCATGAGCAGTTCTTC. Encoded protein: CASREGGSRHEQFF.

J is TRBJ2-5 and V is TRBV7-3; D unresolved. This CDR3 contains 13 residues. The ends were cut back, 5 bases at V and 4 bases at J, with 11 bases in the middle. The germline CDR1 and CDR2 sequences are SGHTA and FQGTGA. The chain's CDR3 is CASSQGSGETQYF. The DNA of the CDR3 is TGTGCCAGCAGCCAAGGGTCTGGAGAGACCCAGTACTTC.

The chain combines TRBV12-3 or TRBV12-4 with TRBJ2-2; weak D call: TRBD2 (5 bases). V gave up 6 bases and J gave up 0 bases, with 14 bases separating them. The length of the CDR3 is 16 residues. DNA for the CDR3: TGTGCCAGCAGCTCAGACTACGCCACGAACACCGGGGAGCTGTTTTTT. This translates into CASSSDYATNTGELFF.

This clonotype was picked up a small number of times. This sequence joins TRBV7-7 and TRBJ2-1; 9 nucleotides line up with TRBD2. The CDR3 has 18 amino acids. V shed 5 bases, J shed 2 bases, and the junction held 13 bases outside the gene matches. Germline V gene lookup returns CDR1 SSHAT and CDR2 FNYEAQ (reference sequence). CDR3 sequence reads: CASSPGRLIAGAYNEQFF. CDR3 nucleotides: TGTGCCAGCAGCCCAGGGCGACTTATAGCGGGAGCCTACAATGAGCAGTTCTTC. Based on the CDR3 plus reference TRBV7-7 and TRBJ2-1, the full variable domain is GAGVSQSPRYKVTKRGQDVTLRCDPISSHATLYWYQQALGQGPEFLTYFNYEAQPDKSGLPSDRFSAERPEGSISTLTIQRTEQRDSAMYRCASSPGRLIAGAYNEQFFGPGTRLTVL.

This clonotype was recorded many times. This CDR3 is CAISGGSTGEDNQPQHF. Here the CDR3 DNA reads TGTGCCATCAGTGGGGGGTCGACAGGGGAGGACAATCAGCCCCAGCATTTT. The chain employs TRBV10-3 and TRBJ1-5, with 8 bases lining up with TRBD1. V trimming: 4 bases; J trimming: 3 bases; junction bases outside the gene matches: 11. The V gene's germline CDR1 is ENHRY and CDR2 SYGVKD. The CDR3 length is 17 residues.

This sequence joins TRBV23-1 and TRBJ2-3; D may be TRBD2 (5 bases). TRBV23-1 is given ORF status, its function remaining uncertain. V gave up 4 bases and J gave up 5 bases, with 16 bases separating them. The CDR3 spans 15 residues. The CDR3 loop reads CASSPTQRREDTQYF. The CDR3 nucleotides read TGCGCCAGCAGTCCTACCCAACGACGGGAAGATACGCAGTATTTT.

The rearrangement joins TRBV5-6 to TRBJ2-2, with 8 bases lining up with TRBD1. Germline V gene sequence: CDR1 SGHDT, CDR2 YYEEEE. Losses at the gene ends were 1 base for V and 2 bases for J; bases not matched to a gene: 4. The CDR3 is 16 amino acids. In DNA form, the CDR3 reads TGTGCCAGCAGCTTGTCAGGGGGCTATAACACCGGGGAGCTGTTTTTT. It is translated as CASSLSGGYNTGELFF. Drawing the rest from reference TRBV5-6 and TRBJ2-2, the complete variable domain is DAGVTQSPTHLIKTRGQQVTLRCSPKSGHDTVSWYQQALGQGPQFIFQYYEEEERQRGNFPDRFSGHQFPNYSSELNVNALLLGDSALYLCASSLSGGYNTGELFFGEGSRLTVL.

This clonotype was counted a few times. The rearrangement joins TRBV12-3 or TRBV12-4 to TRBJ2-3, with D unclear. Trimming left V 3 bases short and J 4 bases short, with 8 bases between. CDR3 length equals 13 residues. The CDR3 spells CASSFRLSDTQYF. CDR3 sequence (DNA): TGTGCCAGCAGTTTTAGACTCTCAGATACGCAGTATTTT.

Only a few counts were recorded for this clonotype. This chain uses TRBV4-2 with TRBJ2-5; 7 positions agree with TRBD2. With 1 base clipped from V and 7 bases from J, the junction kept 9 bases outside the gene matches. This CDR3 has 15 amino acids. Per germline, CDR1 LGHNA and CDR2 YNFKEQ. In nucleotides, the CDR3 is TGTGCCAGCAGCCAAGGTCTCGGGGGGATCGGGACCCAGTACTTC. It specifies CASSQGLGGIGTQYF.

This rearrangement joins TRBV7-2 to TRBJ1-2; D is uncertain. Trimming removed 1 base from V and 8 bases from J, with 14 bases in between. Germline CDR1 SGHTA, CDR2 FQGNSA. The CDR3 length is 14 residues. This CDR3 reads CASSLGYPVGGYTF. Here the CDR3 DNA reads TGTGCCAGCAGCTTAGGGTACCCGGTCGGAGGCTACACCTTC. Full variable domain (missing parts from reference TRBV7-2 and TRBJ1-2): GAGVSQSPSNKVTEKGKDVELRCDPISGHTALYWYRQSLGQGLEFLIYFQGNSAPDKSGLPSDRFSAERTGGSVSTLTIQRTQQEDSAVYLCASSLGYPVGGYTFGSGTRLTVV.

This clonotype appeared a few times. J is TRBJ1-5 and V is TRBV20-1, with 10 nucleotides matching TRBD1. The CDR3 sequence is 14 residues long. V lost 4 bases to trimming and J lost 6 bases; unmatched junction nucleotides: 6. Germline V gene data show CDR1 as DFQATT and CDR2 as SNEGSKA (reference sequence). The CDR3 protein is CSATGTGVTQPQHF. The CDR3 DNA is TGCAGTGCTACCGGGACAGGGGTTACTCAGCCCCAGCATTTT.

In this sample, this clonotype turned up a few times. The chain recombines TRBV11-2 with TRBJ2-1; TRBD2 aligns across 7 bases. Per the germline V gene, CDR1 is SGHAT and CDR2 is FQNNGV. Germline trimming cut 5 bases from V and 12 bases from J; bases unmatched to any gene: 7. The CDR3 is 12 amino acids. The CDR3 nucleotides are TGTGCCAGCAGCCTGACTAGCATCGGGCAGTTCTTC. Its protein product is CASSLTSIGQFF. Filled out from reference TRBV11-2 and TRBJ2-1, the complete variable domain reads EAGVAQSPRYKIIEKRQSVAFWCNPISGHATLYWYQQILGQGPKLLIQFQNNGVVDDSQLPKDRFSAERLKGVDSTLKIQPAKLEDSAVYLCASSLTSIGQFFGPGTRLTVL.

V and J are TRBV7-6 and TRBJ1-4; D possibly corresponds to TRBD1 (5 bases). Germline CDR1 SGHVS, CDR2 FNYEAQ. V lost 3 bases and J 1 base, leaving 15 bases between the germline ends. The CDR3 is 17 amino acids. The CDR3 sequence: CASSFTGMGGTNEKLFF. Written as DNA, the CDR3 is TGTGCCAGCAGCTTCACGGGGATGGGGGGAACTAATGAAAAACTGTTTTTT.

At least ten counts were recorded for this clonotype. The chain recombines TRBV12-3 or TRBV12-4 with TRBJ2-4; 8 nucleotides match TRBD1. Germline trimming cut 6 bases from V and 1 base from J; bases unmatched to any gene: 2. CDR3 length: 14 amino acids. CDR3 DNA: TGTGCCAGCAGACGGGACAGGGCCAAAAACATTCAGTACTTC. Translating it yields CASRRDRAKNIQYF.

This clonotype was picked up a small number of times. The chain employs TRBV7-2 and TRBJ2-4; maybe TRBD2 (6 bases). This CDR3 has 16 residues. Between the trimmed V and J ends, which lost 3 bases and 7 bases, there was a span of 19 bases. Germline V gene lookup returns CDR1 SGHTA and CDR2 FQGNSA. This CDR3 reads CASSLGPGPRGNIQYF. DNA for the CDR3: TGTGCCAGCAGCTTGGGGCCCGGTCCACGGGGGAACATTCAGTACTTC. The entire variable domain, with the rest obtained from reference TRBV7-2 and TRBJ2-4, is as follows: GAGVSQSPSNKVTEKGKDVELRCDPISGHTALYWYRQSLGQGLEFLIYFQGNSAPDKSGLPSDRFSAERTGGSVSTLTIQRTQQEDSAVYLCASSLGPGPRGNIQYFGAGTRLSVL.